What follows are 14 T cell receptor beta chains derived from one specimen sequenced in a study of blood T cell repertoires in COVID-19. Using immunoSEQ multiplex PCR, the repertoire was profiled, and TCRdb retains in-frame clones only, with some absent. The table lists about 250,000 clones, around 88% of them singletons. Specimen: peripheral blood. Receptors were obtained from an elderly man with acute or convalescent COVID-19.

The genes are TRBV3-1 (or the pseudogene TRBV3-2) and TRBJ2-5; D may be TRBD2 (6 bases). The V gene's germline CDR1 is LGHDT and CDR2 YNNKEL (reference sequence). This CDR3 comprises 15 residues. Trimming took off 0 bases at V and 5 bases at J, with 13 bases between the two ends. CDR3: CASSQDPGAQETQYF. Written as DNA, the CDR3 is TGTGCCAGCAGCCAAGATCCGGGAGCCCAGGAGACCCAGTACTTC.

This clone appeared a few times. This rearrangement joins TRBV10-2 to TRBJ2-7; TRBD1 might be the D (6 bases). CDR1 and CDR2 from the germline V gene are WSHSY and SAAADI. V dropped 10 bases and J dropped 2 bases, with 12 bases sitting between them. CDR3 length: 12 amino acids. For the CDR3, the DNA is TGCGCCACGACAGGCGATGCCTACGAGCAGTACTTC. This gives the protein CATTGDAYEQYF.

The V call is TRBV7-9, the J call TRBJ1-1; D is uncertain. V lost 5 bases to trimming and J lost 5 bases, with 24 bases between them. The CDR3 sequence is 17 residues long. From germline, CDR1 is SEHNR and CDR2 FQNEAQ (reference sequence). CDR3 bases: TGTGCCAGCAGCCCTTCAGACTCGCGAGGTTGGTTAACTGAAGCTTTCTTT. It encodes CASSPSDSRGWLTEAFF.

The chain carries TRBV7-9 and TRBJ2-6; 8 nucleotides line up with TRBD1. The V gene end was trimmed by 6 bases and the J gene end by 0 bases; junction bases not matched to a gene: 10. Per germline, CDR1 SEHNR and CDR2 FQNEAQ (reference sequence). CDR3 length: 18 amino acids. The CDR3 DNA follows: TGTGCCAGCAGTCGTTATTCGGACAGGGACTCTGGGGCCAACGTCCTGACTTTC. Translating it yields CASSRYSDRDSGANVLTF.

This chain connects TRBV7-2 to TRBJ2-1; a possible D gene is TRBD2 (5 bases). V was cut by 7 bases and J by 4 bases, with 11 bases left in between. This CDR3 comprises 13 residues. Germline CDR1 SGHTA, CDR2 FQGNSA. CDR3 DNA: TGTGCCAGCAAGGGCCCGGGGTACAATGAGCAGTTCTTC. It encodes CASKGPGYNEQFF.

The genes are TRBV5-1 and TRBJ2-2, with 8 bases aligning to TRBD2. The germline gives CDR1 SGHRS, CDR2 YFSETQ. The CDR3 has 17 amino acids. V was clipped by 1 base and J by 2 bases; unmatched bases: 7. The CDR3 nucleotides are TGCGCCAGCAGCTTGATTTCGCGGGAGGTCAACACCGGGGAGCTGTTTTTT. Its protein is CASSLISREVNTGELFF.

This clone was seen just once. V and J are TRBV6-5 and TRBJ2-5; D call uncertain. CDR1 is MNHEY and CDR2 is SVGAGI in the germline V gene. The CDR3 sequence is 14 residues long. Trimming took off 0 bases at V and 4 bases at J, with 9 bases between the two ends. In DNA, the CDR3 is TGTGCCAGCAGTTACTCGGGCCGACCAGAGACCCAGTACTTC. Residues: CASSYSGRPETQYF.

The chain employs TRBV3-1 (or the pseudogene TRBV3-2) and TRBJ2-1; D is perhaps TRBD1 (7 bases). CDR3 length: 15 residues. Germline CDR1 reads LGHDT; CDR2 reads YNNKEL (reference sequence). The V end lost 3 bases, the J end lost 9 bases, and 18 bases lay between the germline ends. CDR3 sequence: CASSHGGGWIGEQFF. The CDR3 DNA is TGTGCCAGCAGCCACGGAGGGGGCTGGATAGGTGAGCAGTTCTTC.

The rearrangement links TRBV11-2 to TRBJ1-6; D gene unclear. V lost 3 bases and J lost 8, with 11 bases in between. The CDR3 length is 14 residues. Looked up from germline, CDR1 is SGHAT and CDR2 is FQNNGV. CDR3 sequence reads: CASSFGPGDSPLHF. In DNA form, the CDR3 reads TGTGCCAGCAGCTTTGGACCGGGAGATTCACCCCTCCACTTT. Full variable domain (remainder filled in from reference TRBV11-2 and TRBJ1-6): EAGVAQSPRYKIIEKRQSVAFWCNPISGHATLYWYQQILGQGPKLLIQFQNNGVVDDSQLPKDRFSAERLKGVDSTLKIQPAKLEDSAVYLCASSFGPGDSPLHFGNGTRLTVT.

As to this clone: The same CDR3 is also encoded by other DNA sequences in this sample. This chain connects TRBV24-1 to TRBJ2-1; TRBD2 might be the D (6 bases). Trimming left V 9 bases short and J 0 bases short, with 8 bases between. The germline gives CDR1 KGHDR, CDR2 SFDVKD. This CDR3 region has 13 residues. CDR3 DNA sequence: TGTGCCACCCGGGGGAGCTCCTACAATGAGCAGTTCTTC. Translation: CATRGSSYNEQFF.

The chain combines TRBV6-6 with TRBJ1-1, with TRBD1 as a possible D gene (6 bases). Trimming took 4 bases from V and 10 from J, leaving 13 bases between them. The germline V gene encodes CDR1 MNHNY and CDR2 SVGAGI (reference sequence). The CDR3 totals 12 residues. CDR3 DNA: TGTGCCAGCAGTTTGACAGGCCATGGAGCTTTCTTT. The encoded protein is CASSLTGHGAFF.

DNA for the CDR3: TGTGCCAGCAGTTGGGGGGAGGACACTGAAGCTTTCTTT. It yields the protein CASSWGEDTEAFF. The gene calls are TRBV6-5 and TRBJ1-1, with D perhaps TRBD1 (5 bases). The CDR3 sequence is 13 residues long. V was trimmed by 4 bases and J by 3 bases, leaving 9 bases between them. Germline CDR1 and CDR2: MNHEY and SVGAGI.

The chain combines TRBV19 with TRBJ1-5; the D gene is possibly TRBD1 (5 bases). The ends were cut back, 6 bases at V and 13 bases at J, with 13 bases in the middle. The CDR3 runs to 11 residues. Germline CDR1 is LNHDA and CDR2 is SQIVND (reference sequence). This chain's CDR3 is CASRGGWVQHF. CDR3 bases: TGTGCCAGTAGGGGGGGTTGGGTGCAGCATTTT.

This chain uses TRBV12-1 with TRBJ2-5; no check of the table's D call, TRBD2, against the DNA was made. TRBV12-1 is deemed a pseudogene. The CDR3 is 14 residues long. The CDR3 region is CASSFAPGVETQYF. In nucleotides, the CDR3 is TGTGCCAGCAGCTTTGCTCCGGGAGTAGAGACCCAGTACTTC.